This T cell receptor beta chain was sequenced for a study of control samples from healthy donors and cancer patients. Clones were read by immunoSEQ multiplex PCR, and TCRdb kept only the in-frame ones, dropping some. The table includes around 130,000 clones, 80% to 90% detected once. CDR1 is SGHTS, CDR2 YDEGEE, per germline. The CDR3 is made up of 14 amino acids. V dropped 0 bases and J dropped 5 bases, with 11 bases sitting between them. Sequencing was carried out using blood. The V gene is TRBV5-8, the J gene TRBJ1-1; D is perhaps TRBD1 (5 bases). The TCR was taken from a young man in good health. The DNA for the CDR3 is TGTGCCAGCAGCTTGGACGGGGCGAGGACTGAAGCTTTCTTT. Its translation is CASSLDGARTEAFF. Full variable domain (outside the CDR3, taken from reference TRBV5-8 and TRBJ1-1): EAGVTQSPTHLIKTRGQQATLRCSPISGHTSVYWYQQALGLGLQFLLWYDEGEERNRGNFPPRFSGRQFPNYSSELNVNALELEDSALYLCASSLDGARTEAFFGQGTRLTVV.